Below, 10 T cell receptor beta chains from the same sample are listed, as sequenced in a study of blood T cell repertoires in COVID-19. Profiling relied on immunoSEQ multiplex PCR, and the TCRdb table lists in-frame clones only, not all of them. The repertoire holds 100,000 to 150,000 clones, with around 89% as singletons. Sequencing used peripheral blood. Receptors were obtained from a man in his forties or fifties with active or convalescent COVID-19.

Worth noting for this clone: Germline and junction disagree at one end, which may indicate a read error. This chain uses TRBV29-1 with TRBJ1-4, with 12 bases identical to TRBD1. The germline gives CDR1 SQVTM, CDR2 ANQGSEA. The CDR3 is 12 residues long. The chain's CDR3 is CGGTGGREKLFF. The CDR3 DNA sequence: TGTGGGGGGACAGGGGGCAGGGAAAAACTGTTTTTT.

The rearrangement joins TRBV19 to TRBJ1-3, with 7 bases that match TRBD1. There are 14 residues in the CDR3. CDR1 is LNHDA and CDR2 is SQIVND in the germline V gene (reference sequence). The CDR3 region is CRPGQISSGNTIYF. The CDR3 DNA sequence: TGTCGCCCGGGACAGATCAGCTCTGGAAACACCATATATTTT.

This clone was recorded only once. The V and J genes are TRBV6-5 and TRBJ2-3, with 8 bases aligning to TRBD1. Trimming cost V 4 bases and J 3 bases; bases outside gene matches: 6. This CDR3 is 15 amino acids long. CDR1 MNHEY and CDR2 SVGAGI come from the germline V gene. The CDR3 loop reads CASSSTGGGTDTQYF. For the CDR3, the DNA is TGTGCCAGCAGTTCTACAGGGGGAGGAACAGATACGCAGTATTTT.

J is TRBJ2-4 and V is TRBV3-1 (or the pseudogene TRBV3-2); no reliable D call. Germline CDR1 is LGHDT and CDR2 is YNNKEL (reference sequence). V was shortened by 1 base and J by 6 bases, with 13 bases between the two germline ends. The CDR3 length is 15 residues. This CDR3 is CASSQVVQAANIQYF. The DNA of the CDR3 is TGTGCCAGCAGCCAAGTGGTTCAGGCCGCAAACATTCAGTACTTC.

V and J are TRBV21-1 and TRBJ1-5; whether TRBD1, the table's D call, matches the DNA was not checked. TRBV21-1 corresponds to a pseudogene. The CDR3 runs 17 residues. The CDR3 nucleotides read TGTGCCAGCAGCAAAGGTTTAGGTTCTAACAGAAATCAGCCCCAGCATTTT. It encodes CASSKGLGSNRNQPQHF.

The chain couples TRBV18 to TRBJ1-1, with TRBD1 matching 7 bases. V lost 3 bases, J lost 7 bases, and 8 bases stayed unmatched. Germline V gene lookup returns CDR1 KGHSH and CDR2 LQKENI. The CDR3 totals 14 residues. The CDR3 spells CASSPARQGGEAFF. The CDR3 coding sequence is TGTGCCAGCTCACCGGCGCGACAGGGCGGTGAAGCTTTCTTT.

Points on this clone: The germline gene is not matched at one end of the junction; a read error may be the cause. V is TRBV3-1 (or the pseudogene TRBV3-2) and J is TRBJ2-5, with TRBD1 as a possible D gene (6 bases). Germline V CDR1 and CDR2: LGHDT, YNNKEL (reference sequence). This CDR3 comprises 11 residues. For the CDR3, the DNA is TGTGCCAGCAGCTCACAGGGTCCCCCCCACTTC. Residues: CASSSQGPPHF.

This clone was seen just once. The chain has TRBV2 and TRBJ2-3; TRBD2 is a possible D gene (6 bases). Germline CDR1 is SNHLY and CDR2 is FYNNEI. The CDR3 covers 15 residues. V gave up 6 bases and J gave up 0 bases, with 13 bases separating them. The chain's CDR3 is CASRRSGLSTDTQYF. The CDR3 nucleotides are TGTGCCAGCAGAAGGAGTGGACTAAGCACAGATACGCAGTATTTT.

V gene TRBV10-3 combines with J gene TRBJ2-1; D is perhaps TRBD2 (6 bases). Germline CDR1 is ENHRY and CDR2 is SYGVKD. The CDR3 runs to 13 residues. Trimming shortened V by 3 bases and J by 8 bases, and 11 bases separated the two germline ends. This chain's CDR3 is CAISDPTGDEQFF. The CDR3 region has the DNA TGTGCCATCAGTGATCCCACGGGGGATGAGCAGTTCTTC.

This sequence joins TRBV7-2 and TRBJ2-2; TRBD2 matches at 7 bases. Germline lookup yields CDR1 SGHTA and CDR2 FQGNSA. After removal of 1 base from V and 14 bases from J, the junction contained 10 bases not matched to a gene. This CDR3 has 14 residues. CDR3 in amino acids: CASSLDGAGTNLFF. The DNA of the CDR3 is TGTGCCAGCAGCTTAGATGGGGCCGGGACTAATCTGTTTTTT.